These T cell receptor beta chains were read from a single sample in a study of shared clonotypes between healthy human individuals. Repertoires were generated with immunoSEQ multiplex PCR, while TCRdb's copy carries only in-frame clones and drops some. Of some 1,400,000 clones listed, 95% to 97% are singletons. Sequencing was done on a sample of naive CD4+ T cells sorted from blood. Receptors were obtained from a man aged 25 to 40 in good health. CDR3s include the opening cysteine and the closing phenylalanine or tryptophan. Fields, in order: J gene, V gene, CDR3 protein.

TRBJ1-3 TRBV10-2 CASSLTVSSGNTIYF
TRBJ1-5 TRBV19 CASRYGPTGGSWPQHF
TRBJ1-2 TRBV28 CASSFEDRGYGYTF
TRBJ2-7 TRBV18 CASSPLAGEAYEQYF
TRBJ2-7 TRBV11-2 CASSVQGGSYEQYF
TRBJ1-4 TRBV7-9 CASSPGQNEKLFF
TRBJ2-3 TRBV7-6 CASSQNSGSGDTQYF
TRBJ2-1 TRBV9 CASSGGTERNSYNEQFF
TRBJ2-6 TRBV21-1 CASSKVPLGAGANVLTF
TRBJ1-2 TRBV5-4 CASSSPGQGSNYGYTF
TRBJ2-7 TRBV14 CASSQVGAPTLYEQYF
TRBJ2-7 TRBV18 CASSPSQTLLYF